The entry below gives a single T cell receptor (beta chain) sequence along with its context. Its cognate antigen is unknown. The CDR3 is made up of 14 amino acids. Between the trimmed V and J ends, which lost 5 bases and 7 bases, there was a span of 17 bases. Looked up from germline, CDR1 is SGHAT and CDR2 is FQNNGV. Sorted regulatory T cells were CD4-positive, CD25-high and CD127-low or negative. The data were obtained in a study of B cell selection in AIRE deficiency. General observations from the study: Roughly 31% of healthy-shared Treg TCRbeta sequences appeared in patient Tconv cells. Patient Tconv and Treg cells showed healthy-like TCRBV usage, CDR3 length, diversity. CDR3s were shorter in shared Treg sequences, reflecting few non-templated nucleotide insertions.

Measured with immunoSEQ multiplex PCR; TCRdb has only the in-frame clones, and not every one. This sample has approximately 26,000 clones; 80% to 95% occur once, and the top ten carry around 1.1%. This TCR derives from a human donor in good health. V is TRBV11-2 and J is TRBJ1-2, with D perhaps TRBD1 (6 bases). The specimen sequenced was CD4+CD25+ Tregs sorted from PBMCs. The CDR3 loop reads CASSGFAGARGYTF. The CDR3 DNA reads TGTGCCAGCAGCGGATTCGCGGGGGCGCGTGGCTACACCTTC.